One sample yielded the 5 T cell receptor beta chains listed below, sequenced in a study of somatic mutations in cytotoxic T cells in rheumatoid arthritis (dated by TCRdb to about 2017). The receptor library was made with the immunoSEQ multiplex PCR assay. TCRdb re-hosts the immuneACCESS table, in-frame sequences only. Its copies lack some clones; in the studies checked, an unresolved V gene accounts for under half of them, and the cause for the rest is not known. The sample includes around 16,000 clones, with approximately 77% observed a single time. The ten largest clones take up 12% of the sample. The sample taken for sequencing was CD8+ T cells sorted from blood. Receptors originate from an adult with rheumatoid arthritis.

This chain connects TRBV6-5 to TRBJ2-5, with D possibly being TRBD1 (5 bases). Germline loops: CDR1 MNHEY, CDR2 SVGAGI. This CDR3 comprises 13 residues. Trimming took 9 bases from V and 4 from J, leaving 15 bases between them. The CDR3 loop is CARQARGVETQYF. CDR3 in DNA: TGTGCCAGGCAGGCTAGGGGTGTAGAGACCCAGTACTTC.

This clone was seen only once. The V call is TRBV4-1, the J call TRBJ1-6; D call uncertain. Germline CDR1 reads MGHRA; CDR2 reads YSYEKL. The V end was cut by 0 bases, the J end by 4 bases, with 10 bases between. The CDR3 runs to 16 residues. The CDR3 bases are TGCGCCAGCAGCCAAGAAGGGCCGGGGTATAATTCACCCCTCCACTTT. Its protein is CASSQEGPGYNSPLHF.

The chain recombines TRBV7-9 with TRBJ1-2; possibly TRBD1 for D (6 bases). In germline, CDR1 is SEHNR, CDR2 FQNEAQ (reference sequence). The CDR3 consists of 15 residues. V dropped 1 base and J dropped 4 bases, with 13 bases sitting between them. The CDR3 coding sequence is TGTGCCAGCAGCTTAGGGTGGGACACCGCCTATGGCTACACCTTC. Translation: CASSLGWDTAYGYTF. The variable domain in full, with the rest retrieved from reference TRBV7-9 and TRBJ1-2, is DTGVSQNPRHKITKRGQNVTFRCDPISEHNRLYWYRQTLGQGPEFLTYFQNEAQLEKSRLLSDRFSAERPKGSFSTLEIQRTEQGDSAMYLCASSLGWDTAYGYTFGSGTRLTVV.

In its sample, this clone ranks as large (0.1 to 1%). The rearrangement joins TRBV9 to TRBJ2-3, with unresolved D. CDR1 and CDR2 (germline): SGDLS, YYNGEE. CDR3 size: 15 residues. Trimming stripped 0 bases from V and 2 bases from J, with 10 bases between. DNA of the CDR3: TGTGCCAGCAGCGTAGGGTGGCGGCCCACAGATACGCAGTATTTT. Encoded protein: CASSVGWRPTDTQYF.

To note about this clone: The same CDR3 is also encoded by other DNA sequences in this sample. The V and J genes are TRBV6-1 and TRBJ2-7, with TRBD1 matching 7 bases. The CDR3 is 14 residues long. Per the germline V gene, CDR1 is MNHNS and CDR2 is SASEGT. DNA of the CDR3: TGCGCCAGCAGTGAACGAAGGGACAGCTACGAGCAGTACGTC. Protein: CASSERRDSYEQYV.